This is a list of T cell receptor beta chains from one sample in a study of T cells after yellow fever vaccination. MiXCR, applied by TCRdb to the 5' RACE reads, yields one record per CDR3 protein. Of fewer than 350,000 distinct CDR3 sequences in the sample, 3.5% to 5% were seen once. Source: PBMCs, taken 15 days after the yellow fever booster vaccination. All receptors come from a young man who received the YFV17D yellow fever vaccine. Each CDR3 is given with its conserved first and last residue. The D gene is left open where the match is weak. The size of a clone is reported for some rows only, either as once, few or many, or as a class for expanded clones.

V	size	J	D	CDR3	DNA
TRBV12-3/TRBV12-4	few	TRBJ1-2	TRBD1	CASSRRRQGKYGYTF	TGTGCCAGCAGCCGCCGACGACAGGGGAAATATGGCTACACCTTC
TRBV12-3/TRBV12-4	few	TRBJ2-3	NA	CASSAYRDRQADTQYF	TGTGCCAGCAGTGCGTACCGGGACCGCCAGGCAGATACGCAGTATTTT
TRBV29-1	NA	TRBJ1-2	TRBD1	CSAARDRGLGYTF	TGCAGCGCCGCACGGGACAGGGGGCTTGGCTACACCTTC
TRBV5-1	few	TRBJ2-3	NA	CASSLEGYHTDTQYF	TGCGCCAGCAGCTTGGAGGGCTACCACACAGATACGCAGTATTTT
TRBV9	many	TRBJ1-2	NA	CASSVEGAYGYTF	TGTGCCAGCAGCGTCGAGGGTGCGTATGGCTACACCTTC
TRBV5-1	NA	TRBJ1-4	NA	CASSQDGDATNEKLFF	TGCGCCAGCAGCCAGGATGGGGATGCAACTAATGAAAAACTGTTTTTT
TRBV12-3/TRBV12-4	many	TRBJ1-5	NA	CASSLMSNQPQHF	TGTGCCAGCAGTTTGATGAGCAATCAGCCCCAGCATTTT
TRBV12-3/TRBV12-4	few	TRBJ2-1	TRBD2	CASSQVRLAGFF	TGTGCCAGCAGCCAAGTCCGCCTAGCGGGGTTCTTC
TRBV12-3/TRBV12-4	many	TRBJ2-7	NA	CASSPGGASYEQYF	TGTGCCAGCAGCCCTGGCGGGGCATCCTACGAGCAGTACTTC
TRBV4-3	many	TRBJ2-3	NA	CASSHASNPSSTDTQYF	TGCGCCAGCAGCCACGCCTCGAATCCTAGTAGCACAGATACGCAGTATTTT
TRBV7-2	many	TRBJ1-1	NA	CASSLAIGATEAFF	TGTGCCAGCAGCTTAGCAATCGGGGCCACTGAAGCTTTCTTT
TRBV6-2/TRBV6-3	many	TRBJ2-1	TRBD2	CASSYSRRGTYNEQFF	TGTGCCAGCAGTTACTCGAGGCGGGGGACCTACAATGAGCAGTTCTTC
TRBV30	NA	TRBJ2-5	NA	CAWRMRGGETQYF	TGTGCCTGGAGGATGAGGGGCGGGGAGACCCAGTACTTC
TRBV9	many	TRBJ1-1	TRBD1	CASTRTGGFPWENTEAFF	TGTGCCAGCACCCGGACAGGGGGCTTCCCTTGGGAGAACACTGAAGCTTTCTTT
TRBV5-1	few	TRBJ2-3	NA	CASRMAGFESTDTQYF	TGCGCCAGCAGGATGGCGGGTTTTGAGAGCACAGATACGCAGTATTTT
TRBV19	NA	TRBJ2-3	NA	CASSISGLLSAQYF	TGTGCCAGTAGTATATCCGGACTACTATCCGCGCAGTATTTT
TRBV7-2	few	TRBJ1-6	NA	CASGDRNSPLHF	TGTGCCAGCGGGGATCGGAATTCACCCCTCCACTTT
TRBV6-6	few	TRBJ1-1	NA	CASSYPRGMRTEAFF	TGTGCCAGCAGTTACCCTCGGGGGATGCGCACTGAAGCTTTCTTT
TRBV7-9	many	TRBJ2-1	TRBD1	CASSFTGQVLGEQFF	TGTGCCAGCAGCTTTACGGGACAGGTGCTAGGGGAGCAGTTCTTC
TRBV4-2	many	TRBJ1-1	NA	CASSQEGGFGTEAFF	TGTGCCAGCAGCCAAGAAGGGGGGTTCGGCACTGAAGCTTTCTTT
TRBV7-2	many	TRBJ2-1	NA	CASSLKSRNEQFF	TGTGCCAGCAGCTTAAAAAGTAGAAATGAGCAGTTCTTC
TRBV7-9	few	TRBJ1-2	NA	CASSLGSRDTKAGYTF	TGTGCCAGCAGCTTAGGATCCCGGGACACCAAGGCGGGCTACACCTTC